These 24 T cell receptor beta chains were all obtained from the same sample, sequenced in a study of cytomegalovirus exposure and HLA in healthy donors (dated by TCRdb to about 2017). The library was produced with the immunoSEQ multiplex PCR assay. For the multiplex PCR, a mixture combining 60 forward primers for TCR Vbeta segments and 13 reverse primers for TCR Jbeta segments was used. TCRdb holds this immuneACCESS table with in-frame rearrangements only. Some clones are missing; in checked studies, unresolved V genes explain under half, and the rest has no known cause. Across this sample there are 70,000 to 100,000 clones, with 80% seen only once. Jointly, the top ten make up more than 20% of the sample. Sequences were obtained from PBMCs. The receptors originated from a woman between 45 and 60 years old in good health and CMV-seropositive.

V usage is TRBV5-1 and J usage is TRBJ2-3; D not resolved. The germline gives CDR1 SGHRS, CDR2 YFSETQ. The ends were cut back, 0 bases at V and 3 bases at J, with 11 bases in the middle. This CDR3 has 15 amino acids. The CDR3 loop is CASSLDPPSTDTQYF. CDR3 coding DNA: TGCGCCAGCAGCTTGGATCCCCCCTCTACAGATACGCAGTATTTT. Full variable domain (outside the CDR3, taken from reference TRBV5-1 and TRBJ2-3): KAGVTQTPRYLIKTRGQQVTLSCSPISGHRSVSWYQQTPGQGLQFLFEYFSETQRNKGNFPGRFSGRQFSNSRSEMNVSTLELGDSALYLCASSLDPPSTDTQYFGPGTRLTVL.

The V gene is TRBV4-2, the J gene TRBJ1-3; D is uncertain. Trimming took 0 bases from V and 4 from J, leaving 4 bases between them. Germline CDR1 LGHNA, CDR2 YNFKEQ. The length of the CDR3 is 13 residues. CDR3 sequence reads: CASSQDQGNTIYF. The CDR3 bases are TGTGCCAGCAGCCAAGATCAAGGAAACACCATATATTTT.

The chain links TRBV7-9 to TRBJ2-3, with 7 positions matching TRBD2. The V gene end was trimmed by 5 bases and the J gene end by 4 bases; junction bases not matched to a gene: 9. This CDR3 is built from 15 residues. CDR1 is SEHNR, CDR2 FQNEAQ, per germline (reference sequence). CDR3: CASSTGGGFADTQYF. The CDR3 DNA reads as TGTGCCAGCAGCACTGGCGGGGGATTCGCAGATACGCAGTATTTT.

The V gene is TRBV2, the J gene TRBJ2-7, with 10 bases fitting TRBD2. Germline CDR1 SNHLY, CDR2 FYNNEI. The CDR3 length is 15 residues. V shed 6 bases and J 2 bases; nucleotides not matched to a gene: 7. CDR3 loop: CASREGLARTYEQYF. As DNA, the CDR3 is TGTGCCAGCAGGGAGGGACTAGCGCGAACCTACGAGCAGTACTTC. Based on the CDR3 plus reference TRBV2 and TRBJ2-7, the full variable domain is EPEVTQTPSHQVTQMGQEVILRCVPISNHLYFYWYRQILGQKVEFLVSFYNNEISEKSEIFDDQFSVERPDGSNFTLKIRSTKLEDSAMYFCASREGLARTYEQYFGPGTRLTVT.

This clone appeared a single time. DNA for the CDR3: TGTGCCAACCCCTCCCAGGGGAAGGGTACAGATACGCAGTATTTT. This encodes CANPSQGKGTDTQYF. The J gene is TRBJ2-3, the V gene TRBV2; tentatively, D is TRBD1 (6 bases). Germline V gene sequence: CDR1 SNHLY, CDR2 FYNNEI. The V end was cut by 10 bases, the J end by 3 bases, with 20 bases between. The CDR3 contains 15 residues.

The V gene is TRBV7-3, the J gene TRBJ2-6; D is unresolved. Germline V lookup: CDR1 SGHTA, CDR2 FQGTGA. Trimming took off 5 bases at V and 3 bases at J, with 11 bases between the two ends. The CDR3 is 15 residues long. CDR3 residues: CASSPTRFGANVLTF. Written as DNA, the CDR3 is TGTGCCAGCAGCCCCACGAGGTTTGGGGCCAACGTCCTGACTTTC.

The genes are TRBV6-1 and TRBJ1-4; D unresolved. V was trimmed by 1 base and J by 3 bases, leaving 6 bases between them. In germline, CDR1 is MNHNS, CDR2 SASEGT. The CDR3 runs to 14 residues. The CDR3 sequence: CASSEGGSNEKLFF. CDR3 bases: TGTGCCAGCAGTGAAGGAGGGTCTAATGAAAAACTGTTTTTT.

This clone was seen only a few times. This rearrangement joins TRBV12-1 to TRBJ1-1; whether TRBD1, the table's D call, matches the DNA was not checked. TRBV12-1 is noted as a pseudogene. CDR3 length equals 18 residues. The CDR3 loop reads CASTDQRGTSFGNTEAFF. The CDR3 DNA reads TGTGCCAGCACCGACCAGAGGGGGACCTCGTTCGGGAACACTGAAGCTTTCTTT.

The chain employs TRBV25-1 and TRBJ2-3; tentative D call: TRBD2 (6 bases). V lost 0 bases to trimming and J lost 3 bases, with 16 bases between them. Germline lookup yields CDR1 MGHDK and CDR2 SYGVNS. This CDR3 is 17 amino acids long. CDR3 sequence reads: CASSEYAGPSKTDTQYF. DNA for the CDR3: TGTGCCAGCAGTGAATATGCGGGACCTAGTAAGACAGATACGCAGTATTTT.

The V gene is TRBV2, the J gene TRBJ2-3; perhaps TRBD2 as D (5 bases). V lost 8 bases and J 0 bases, leaving 15 bases between the germline ends. CDR1 is SNHLY, CDR2 FYNNEI, per germline. This CDR3 has 15 residues. The DNA of the CDR3 is TGTGCCAGCTCATTCAGGAGGACTAGCACAGATACGCAGTATTTT. The encoded protein is CASSFRRTSTDTQYF.

The chain combines TRBV6-5 with TRBJ2-1; no definite D call. The germline V gene encodes CDR1 MNHEY and CDR2 SVGAGI. Trimming shortened V by 2 bases and J by 5 bases, and 7 bases separated the two germline ends. The CDR3 contains 13 residues. The CDR3 DNA reads as TGTGCCAGCAGTTACCCCCCCGACAATGAGCAGTTCTTC. Its translation: CASSYPPDNEQFF.

The J gene is TRBJ1-1, the V gene TRBV12-5, with a possible D match to TRBD1 (6 bases). Trimming cost V 6 bases and J 7 bases, with 18 bases left between them. Germline loops: CDR1 LGHNT, CDR2 FRNRAP. The CDR3 loop spans 14 amino acids. CDR3 nucleotide sequence: TGTGCTAGTGGCTCCGGGGGGGGAGGGGGTGAAGCTTTCTTT. This codes for CASGSGGGGGEAFF.

This chain links TRBV5-6 with TRBJ2-1; D is perhaps TRBD2 (6 bases). The V gene's germline CDR1 is SGHDT and CDR2 YYEEEE. This CDR3 has 18 residues. Trimming shortened V by 1 base and J by 8 bases, and 25 bases separated the two germline ends. In DNA form, the CDR3 reads TGTGCCAGCAGCTTGAGACTTTCGGGAGTAATCAAATCCGATGAGCAGTTCTTC. Translated, it gives CASSLRLSGVIKSDEQFF.

This chain links TRBV11-2 with TRBJ2-7; D is perhaps TRBD1 (5 bases). The CDR3 runs to 15 residues. Germline loops: CDR1 SGHAT, CDR2 FQNNGV. Deletions cut 3 bases from V and 3 bases from J, with 15 bases between. CDR3 nucleotide sequence: TGTGCCAGCAGCTTCCTGGGGCGAGGTTACTACGAGCAGTACTTC. It encodes CASSFLGRGYYEQYF.

This clone has more than one count but fewer than ten. The chain links TRBV6-6 to TRBJ1-2; 7 nucleotides line up with TRBD1. The junction had 6 bases not matched to a gene; V was cut back by 6 bases and J by 2 bases. CDR3 length: 14 amino acids. Looked up from germline, CDR1 is MNHNY and CDR2 is SVGAGI (reference sequence). CDR3 residues: CASSQDRQNYGYTF. The DNA for the CDR3 is TGTGCCAGCAGCCAGGACAGGCAAAACTATGGCTACACCTTC.

Only one count was recorded for this clone. The rearrangement links TRBV5-1 to TRBJ1-1; D might be TRBD1 (5 bases). CDR3 length equals 15 residues. V was cut by 0 bases and J by 1 base, with 10 bases left in between. Germline V lookup: CDR1 SGHRS, CDR2 YFSETQ. The CDR3 DNA reads TGCGCCAGCAGCTTGGGTGGGGCCGGGAACACTGAAGCTTTCTTT. The encoded protein is CASSLGGAGNTEAFF.

The gene calls are TRBV19 and TRBJ1-2; TRBD1 matches 9 bases. The germline V gene encodes CDR1 LNHDA and CDR2 SQIVND (reference sequence). Unmatched junction bases numbered 7, after V lost 0 bases and J lost 8 bases. The CDR3 runs to 15 residues. For the CDR3, the DNA is TGTGCCAGTAGTATAGATCTAGGACAGGGGTTCGGCTACACCTTC. Protein product: CASSIDLGQGFGYTF. The full variable domain, its missing parts supplied by reference TRBV19 and TRBJ1-2, is DGGITQSPKYLFRKEGQNVTLSCEQNLNHDAMYWYRQDPGQGLRLIYYSQIVNDFQKGDIAEGYSVSREKKESFPLTVTSAQKNPTAFYLCASSIDLGQGFGYTFGSGTRLTVV.

The chain has TRBV2 and TRBJ2-1; possibly TRBD1 for D (6 bases). The CDR3 totals 16 residues. Per germline, CDR1 SNHLY and CDR2 FYNNEI. V shed 5 bases and J shed 0 bases, with 14 bases lying between them. CDR3 sequence reads: CASSYRVVRSYNEQFF. In nucleotides, the CDR3 is TGTGCCAGCAGTTACAGGGTCGTCCGCTCCTACAATGAGCAGTTCTTC.

In this sample, this clone turned up a few times. The V and J genes are TRBV7-8 and TRBJ2-3; 8 bases match TRBD2. CDR3 length: 13 amino acids. V shed 4 bases and J 4 bases; nucleotides not matched to a gene: 1. Germline CDR1 is SGHVS and CDR2 is FQNEAQ. In DNA form, the CDR3 reads TGTGCCAGCAGCTCGCGGGGGGCAGATACGCAGTATTTT. Translated, it gives CASSSRGADTQYF.

The chain carries TRBV7-9 and TRBJ2-5; 16 nucleotides line up with TRBD2. Germline CDR1 SEHNR, CDR2 FQNEAQ (reference sequence). J was trimmed by 5 bases and V by 4 bases; bases with no gene match: 1. The CDR3 contains 15 residues. The CDR3 coding sequence is TGTGCCAGCAGCTCGGGACTAGCGGGAGGGGAGACCCAGTACTTC. This sequence encodes CASSSGLAGGETQYF.

This clone was counted only a few times. The chain combines TRBV18 with TRBJ1-1; no clear D gene. Germline values: CDR1 KGHSH, CDR2 LQKENI. V gave up 3 bases and J gave up 8 bases, with 13 bases separating them. This CDR3 spans 13 amino acids. In DNA form, the CDR3 reads TGTGCCAGCTCACCTGCCGAAGGGAGGGAAGCTTTCTTT. Translated: CASSPAEGREAFF.

J is TRBJ2-1 and V is TRBV13, with 9 bases matching TRBD1. V gave up 2 bases and J gave up 7 bases; unmatched junction bases: 6. CDR1 is PRHDT and CDR2 is FYEKMQ in the germline V gene (reference sequence). This CDR3 spans 15 amino acids. The CDR3 sequence is CASSLRGQGSNEQFF. The CDR3 DNA follows: TGTGCCAGCAGCTTAAGGGGACAGGGATCTAATGAGCAGTTCTTC.

In DNA, the CDR3 is TGTGCCAGCACAGTGGGGACTACCCCACGCAATGAGCAGTTCTTC. This translates into CASTVGTTPRNEQFF. The chain is built from TRBV11-3 and TRBJ2-1, with 7 bases fitting TRBD2. V lost 7 bases, J lost 6 bases, and 12 bases stayed unmatched. CDR3 length equals 15 residues. Germline V CDR1 and CDR2: SGHNT, YENEEA.

This clone was seen a single time. The chain has TRBV9 and TRBJ2-1; tentative D call: TRBD1 (6 bases). V was shortened by 4 bases and J by 5 bases, with 25 bases between the two germline ends. Germline V gives CDR1 SGDLS, CDR2 YYNGEE. The CDR3 totals 18 residues. CDR3 amino acids: CASSPQGAREPFHNEQFF. The CDR3, as DNA: TGTGCCAGCAGCCCACAGGGAGCAAGGGAACCTTTCCACAATGAGCAGTTCTTC.